This entry describes one TCR beta chain. The antigen is unknown. Every one of the donors was a healthy Caucasian. This entry comes from a study of identical twins. The germline CDR1 and CDR2 sequences are MNHEY and SVGEGT. With 6 bases removed from V and 7 bases from J, the gap between germline ends came to 16 bases. The CDR3 loop spans 13 amino acids. TCRdb recomputed calls from the 5' RACE reads with MiXCR, one row per CDR3 protein. Among a few hundred thousand distinct CDR3 sequences listed, more than 9% were seen once. General study findings and limits: Reduced insertions were recorded for abundant cord blood beta clonotypes, with no such pattern in memory repertoires. Among monozygotic twins, out-of-frame TCR alpha sharing exceeded what models predicted.

These data are also associated with another study on yellow fever vaccine responses in identical twins. Turning to that study: Twins' vaccine T cell response reportedly gave the appearance of partial convergence and partial personalization.

V and J are TRBV6-2 or TRBV6-3 and TRBJ2-7; a weak D match, TRBD2 (6 bases). This TCR derives from a woman younger than 35 in good health. Sequencing used PBMCs. Here the CDR3 DNA reads TGTGCCAGCAGCGAAAGCGGGCGGAGGGAGCAGTACTTC. Protein product: CASSESGRREQYF.